The rows below give T cell receptor beta chains drawn from one sample of a study of T cell repertoires in cytomegalovirus infection. A single record per CDR3 protein comes from TCRdb applying MiXCR to the reads. The sample has over 300,000 distinct CDR3 sequences, approximately 9.5% seen once. The sequencing sample was made of PBMCs. The source of these receptors is a human donor in good health (CMV status not recorded). Some clones in this sample may be carry-over from other donors' samples. The CDR3 runs from the conserved cysteine through the conserved F or W. The D gene is left open where the match is weak. Clone size is stated in some rows and not others, as once, few, many or a class when expanded.

D	J	V	size	CDR3	DNA
NA	TRBJ1-6	TRBV28	many	CASTLGTRNSPLHF	TGTGCCAGCACCTTGGGGACCCGGAATTCACCCCTCCACTTT
NA	TRBJ2-1	TRBV7-2	many	CASSFTNSYYNEQFF	TGTGCCAGCAGCTTCACTAACTCCTACTACAATGAGCAGTTCTTC
TRBD1	TRBJ1-2	TRBV19	many	CASNTPGTGVYGYTF	TGTGCCAGTAACACTCCCGGGACAGGGGTCTATGGCTACACCTTC
NA	TRBJ1-2	TRBV7-9	many	CASSISPPSGYTF	TGTGCCAGCAGCATCTCGCCCCCGAGTGGCTACACCTTC
NA	TRBJ2-3	TRBV7-8	NA	CASTPTGRDFSDTQYF	TGTGCCAGCACCCCGACGGGCCGAGATTTTAGCGATACGCAGTATTTT
TRBD2	TRBJ2-1	TRBV23-1	few	CASSQSTKAGECENEQFF	TGCGCCAGCAGTCAATCAACTAAAGCGGGAGAGTGTGAGAATGAGCAGTTCTTC
TRBD2	TRBJ2-7	TRBV12-3/TRBV12-4	NA	CASSRGLEREQYF	TGTGCCAGCAGTAGAGGACTAGAGCGCGAGCAGTACTTC
NA	TRBJ1-3	TRBV14	once	CASSQDMVNTIYF	TGTGCCAGCAGCCAAGATATGGTAAACACCATATATTTT
NA	TRBJ2-3	TRBV14	many	CASSPQLLVQDTQYF	TGTGCCAGCAGTCCCCAATTACTCGTCCAAGATACGCAGTATTTT
NA	TRBJ1-5	TRBV12-3/TRBV12-4	many	CASSFPGSNQPQHF	TGTGCCAGCAGTTTTCCCGGCAGTAATCAGCCCCAGCATTTT
TRBD2	TRBJ2-3	TRBV5-5	few	CASSLTSGRGKTDTQYF	TGTGCCAGCAGCTTGACTAGCGGGAGAGGAAAAACAGATACGCAGTATTTT
TRBD2	TRBJ2-3	TRBV30	NA	CAWTQAGVATDTQYF	TGTGCCTGGACCCAAGCGGGAGTAGCCACAGATACGCAGTATTTT
NA	TRBJ1-4	TRBV20-1	few	CSAGGSTNEKLFF	TGCAGTGCTGGGGGGTCAACTAATGAAAAACTGTTTTTT
NA	TRBJ2-5	TRBV20-1	NA	CSAREGHEGRRETQYF	TGCAGTGCTAGAGAGGGTCATGAGGGGAGAAGGGAGACCCAGTACTTC
NA	TRBJ1-1	TRBV6-5	few	CASSYHQEPAEAFF	TGTGCCAGCAGTTACCACCAGGAACCAGCTGAAGCTTTCTTT
NA	TRBJ2-3	TRBV10-3	NA	CAISTGSTDTQYF	TGTGCCATCAGTACCGGGAGCACAGATACGCAGTATTTT
NA	TRBJ1-5	TRBV28	NA	CASREAGMVSNQPQHF	TGTGCCAGCAGGGAGGCAGGGATGGTTAGCAATCAGCCCCAGCATTTT
TRBD1	TRBJ1-6	TRBV11-1	many	CASSPRGDRASPLHF	TGTGCCAGCAGCCCGCGAGGGGACAGGGCCTCACCCCTCCACTTT
NA	TRBJ2-3	TRBV28	NA	CASSRRSGIDTQYF	TGTGCCAGCAGTCGGAGGAGTGGCATAGATACGCAGTATTTT
NA	TRBJ1-2	TRBV6-6	many	CASTLSSGYGYTF	TGTGCCAGCACTCTGTCCAGCGGCTATGGCTACACCTTC
NA	TRBJ2-7	TRBV12-3/TRBV12-4	NA	CASTILRRGYEQYF	TGTGCCAGCACCATCCTCAGGCGGGGCTACGAGCAGTACTTC
NA	TRBJ1-4	TRBV4-1	few	CASSQAQGTNEKLFF	TGCGCCAGCAGCCAAGCCCAGGGGACTAATGAAAAACTGTTTTTT
TRBD2	TRBJ2-1	TRBV6-1	many	CASRSPGGPSYNEQFF	TGTGCCAGCAGGTCCCCGGGGGGGCCCTCCTACAATGAGCAGTTCTTC
TRBD2	TRBJ2-2	TRBV6-1	NA	CASRVAGSSTGELFF	TGTGCCAGCAGGGTAGCGGGATCGAGCACCGGGGAGCTGTTTTTT
NA	TRBJ2-2	TRBV7-9	few	CASSLAQGNTGELFF	TGTGCCAGCAGCTTAGCACAGGGGAACACCGGGGAGCTGTTTTTT
NA	TRBJ1-1	TRBV7-2	many	CASSLSARFGNTEAFF	TGTGCCAGCAGCTTATCCGCCAGGTTCGGGAACACTGAAGCTTTCTTT
NA	TRBJ1-1	TRBV18	NA	CASSRDMADTEAFF	TGTGCCAGCTCACGGGACATGGCAGACACTGAAGCTTTCTTT
NA	TRBJ2-3	TRBV24-1	few	CATAEGGLGTDTQYF	TGTGCCACCGCCGAAGGTGGCCTCGGCACAGATACGCAGTATTTT
NA	TRBJ2-7	TRBV11-2	NA	CASSLDDRLPSYEQYF	TGTGCCAGCAGCTTAGACGACAGACTACCCTCCTACGAGCAGTACTTC
TRBD2	TRBJ2-1	TRBV6-6	NA	CASSYLAGYNEQFF	TGTGCCAGCAGTTACCTAGCGGGCTACAATGAGCAGTTCTTC
TRBD2	TRBJ2-7	TRBV10-3	few	CAVSRTSGDEQYF	TGTGCCGTCAGTAGGACTAGCGGGGACGAGCAGTACTTC
NA	TRBJ2-7	TRBV7-2	many	CASSNLGTLHEQYF	TGTGCCAGCAGCAACCTAGGGACGCTCCACGAGCAGTACTTC
NA	TRBJ1-6	TRBV20-1	few	CSVPPGARVNSPLHF	TGCAGTGTACCCCCGGGGGCGCGGGTGAATTCACCCCTCCACTTT
TRBD1	TRBJ1-6	TRBV10-3	NA	CAISLSGQGDSPLHF	TGTGCCATCAGTCTATCGGGACAGGGGGATTCACCCCTCCACTTT
TRBD1	TRBJ1-1	TRBV7-9	many	CASSLRQGGYLKNTEAFF	TGTGCCAGCAGCTTACGCCAGGGGGGATACCTTAAAAACACTGAAGCTTTCTTT
TRBD2	TRBJ2-3	TRBV7-3	many	CASSLTPFAGGASPTDTQYF	TGTGCCAGCAGCTTAACCCCTTTTGCGGGGGGGGCCTCCCCCACAGATACGCAGTATTTT
NA	TRBJ2-3	TRBV7-2	many	CASSSHTDTQYF	TGTGCCAGCAGCTCCCACACAGATACGCAGTATTTT
NA	TRBJ1-5	TRBV7-2	many	CASSSRSLTPQHF	TGTGCCAGCAGCTCCCGTAGTCTTACGCCCCAGCATTTT
NA	TRBJ2-3	TRBV6-2/TRBV6-3	NA	CASRGSSEPSTDTQYF	TGTGCCAGCAGGGGTTCTAGCGAGCCAAGCACAGATACGCAGTATTTT
NA	TRBJ2-7	TRBV28	many	CASSLVKGGGIGNEQYF	TGTGCCAGCAGTTTGGTCAAGGGAGGGGGCATCGGAAACGAGCAGTACTTC
NA	TRBJ1-1	TRBV10-3	few	CAISESDSPNTEAFF	TGTGCCATCAGTGAATCCGACAGCCCTAACACTGAAGCTTTCTTT
NA	TRBJ1-1	TRBV7-2	many	CASSRLTENTEAFF	TGTGCCAGCAGCCGACTGACAGAGAACACTGAAGCTTTCTTT
NA	TRBJ2-5	TRBV11-2	NA	CASSLVRAGETQYF	TGTGCCAGCAGCTTAGTTCGGGCGGGAGAGACCCAGTACTTC
TRBD2	TRBJ2-5	TRBV6-1	few	CATGGGSEETQYF	TGTGCCACCGGCGGGGGTTCGGAGGAGACCCAGTACTTC
TRBD2	TRBJ2-7	TRBV29-1	NA	CSVFGGRRGAYEQYF	TGCAGCGTTTTCGGGGGGAGGCGCGGTGCCTACGAGCAGTACTTC
NA	TRBJ2-1	TRBV4-2	few	CASSQDPAYYNEQFF	TGTGCCAGCAGCCAAGACCCAGCGTACTACAATGAGCAGTTCTTC
NA	TRBJ2-1	TRBV6-5	few	CASRKSGSIANEQFF	TGTGCCAGCCGAAAGTCAGGGAGCATCGCCAATGAGCAGTTCTTC
TRBD1	TRBJ2-5	TRBV6-2/TRBV6-3	few	CASRHTSGGKETQYF	TGTGCCAGCAGGCATACCTCAGGGGGAAAAGAGACCCAGTACTTC
TRBD2	TRBJ2-1	TRBV7-2	many	CASSLRAARGTYNEQFF	TGTGCCAGCAGCTTGAGGGCCGCGCGGGGGACCTACAATGAGCAGTTCTTC
TRBD2	TRBJ2-3	TRBV28	many	CASIPLVAGTDTQYF	TGTGCCAGCATCCCGTTGGTAGCGGGGACAGATACGCAGTATTTT
TRBD1	TRBJ2-2	TRBV20-1	NA	CSAPDRQGGTNTGELFF	TGCAGTGCTCCCGACCGACAGGGGGGGACGAACACCGGGGAGCTGTTTTTT
NA	TRBJ1-4	TRBV7-8	many	CASSLVGGWEKLFF	TGTGCCAGCAGCTTAGTGGGGGGTTGGGAAAAACTGTTTTTT
NA	TRBJ1-2	TRBV6-6	NA	CASIRTLLYGYTF	TGTGCCAGTATCAGGACCCTTCTCTATGGCTACACCTTC